Below are 14 T cell receptor beta chains sequenced from a single sample in a study of metastatic and nonmetastatic thyroid tumors. None of the patients had undergone any treatment ahead of thyroid surgery. Using MiXCR, TCRdb reanalyzed the PCR reads. The data show roughly 29,000 clones, with 20% to 25% seen just once and 39% held by the top ten. Source material: blood. The receptors shown here come from a female donor with papillary thyroid cancer or a benign thyroid nodule (not recorded which). Some clones in this sample may be carry-over from other donors' samples.

This rearrangement joins TRBV6-4 to TRBJ2-3; 8 positions match TRBD2. Germline assignment: CDR1 MRHNA and CDR2 SNTAGT. The CDR3 is 15 amino acids. The V segment lost 0 bases and the J segment 4 bases; nucleotides outside the gene matches: 3. The CDR3 sequence: CASSDSSGAADTQYF. The CDR3 DNA reads as TGTGCCAGCAGTGACTCTAGCGGGGCGGCAGATACGCAGTATTTT.

This clone is medium-sized by share. This chain joins TRBV27 and TRBJ2-2; maybe TRBD1 (6 bases). The V end was cut by 5 bases, the J end by 8 bases, with 12 bases between. This CDR3 has 13 amino acids. CDR1 and CDR2 from the germline V gene are MNHEY and SMNVEV (reference sequence). CDR3 amino acids: CASSAIRGGELFF. In DNA form, the CDR3 reads TGTGCCAGCAGTGCGATCAGGGGAGGGGAGCTGTTTTTT.

This clone has a count of ten or more. V is TRBV30 and J is TRBJ1-6; TRBD1 matches at 8 bases. The V and J ends lost 1 base and 5 bases, in that order; junction bases with no gene match: 4. Germline V lookup: CDR1 GTSNPN, CDR2 SVGIG (reference sequence). The CDR3 extends over 15 amino acids. The CDR3 reads CAWSGGDRHNSPLHF. DNA of the CDR3: TGTGCCTGGAGTGGGGGGGACAGGCATAATTCACCCCTCCACTTT. The full variable domain, its missing parts supplied by reference TRBV30 and TRBJ1-6, is SQTIHQWPATLVQPVGSPLSLECTVEGTSNPNLYWYRQAAGRGLQLLFYSVGIGQISSEVPQNLSASRPQDRQFILSSKKLLLSDSGFYLCAWSGGDRHNSPLHFGNGTRLTVT.

This clone was seen at least ten times. The rearrangement joins TRBV11-2 to TRBJ1-1; D gene ambiguous. Germline values: CDR1 SGHAT, CDR2 FQNNGV. This CDR3 comprises 12 residues. V was clipped by 5 bases and J by 4 bases, with 8 bases between them. CDR3 residues: CASSGSGTEAFF. CDR3 sequence (DNA): TGTGCCAGCAGCGGAAGCGGCACTGAAGCTTTCTTT.

The chain links TRBV11-2 to TRBJ2-3; 7 nucleotides align to TRBD1. This CDR3 comprises 15 residues. Germline lookup yields CDR1 SGHAT and CDR2 FQNNGV. V lost 3 bases, J lost 2 bases, and 5 bases stayed unmatched. CDR3 sequence: CASSLFTGDTDTQYF. The CDR3 bases are TGTGCCAGCAGCTTGTTCACAGGGGACACAGATACGCAGTATTTT.

This clone has just a few counts. The chain combines TRBV7-8 with TRBJ1-1; no clear D gene. Germline CDR1 is SGHVS and CDR2 is FQNEAQ. The CDR3 extends over 12 amino acids. Trimming removed 6 bases from V and 0 bases from J, with 5 bases in between. The CDR3 sequence: CASSLLNTEAFF. Written as DNA, the CDR3 is TGTGCCAGCAGTCTATTGAACACTGAAGCTTTCTTT.

The V and J genes are TRBV24-1 and TRBJ2-1; 7 nucleotides line up with TRBD1. The V gene's germline CDR1 is KGHDR and CDR2 SFDVKD. The CDR3 sequence is 18 residues long. Losses at the gene ends were 3 bases for V and 1 base for J; bases not matched to a gene: 11. The CDR3 nucleotides read TGTGCCACCAGTGATGAACCCCCGTGGGACAGTTCCTACAATGAGCAGTTCTTC. Residues: CATSDEPPWDSSYNEQFF.

The chain employs TRBV7-9 and TRBJ2-7; D is possibly TRBD1 or TRBD2 (5 bases each). The germline V gene encodes CDR1 SEHNR and CDR2 FQNEAQ (reference sequence). V lost 4 bases to trimming and J lost 6 bases, with 13 bases between them. This CDR3 has 13 amino acids. In DNA form, the CDR3 reads TGTGCCAGCAGCTCCTCGGGGACCCGCGAGCAGTACTTC. It is translated as CASSSSGTREQYF.

This clone appeared many times. This sequence joins TRBV9 and TRBJ1-1, with D unresolved. The germline V gene has CDR1 SGDLS and CDR2 YYNGEE. Deletions cut 3 bases from V and 5 bases from J, with 14 bases between. The CDR3 sequence is 14 residues long. This chain's CDR3 is CASSGGSRSTEAFF. The CDR3 bases are TGTGCCAGCAGCGGGGGATCTAGAAGTACTGAAGCTTTCTTT.

The J gene is TRBJ2-1, the V gene TRBV11-2, with 11 bases aligning to TRBD2. CDR1 is SGHAT and CDR2 is FQNNGV in the germline V gene. The junction had 3 bases not matched to a gene; V was cut back by 5 bases and J by 0 bases. The CDR3 consists of 16 residues. CDR3 sequence reads: CASSTLAGGSYNEQFF. CDR3 in DNA: TGTGCCAGCAGCACCCTAGCGGGGGGCTCCTACAATGAGCAGTTCTTC.

This clone was observed a few times. J is TRBJ2-3 and V is TRBV19; possibly TRBD1 or TRBD2 for D (5 bases each). Per germline, CDR1 LNHDA and CDR2 SQIVND (reference sequence). V gave up 6 bases and J gave up 2 bases, with 15 bases separating them. The CDR3 covers 15 residues. The CDR3 nucleotides read TGTGCCAGTAGCATCCGGGACGGTGACACAGATACGCAGTATTTT. Amino acids: CASSIRDGDTDTQYF.

This clone was seen a few times. This rearrangement joins TRBV28 to TRBJ1-2; D uncertain. This CDR3 comprises 14 residues. V was cut by 6 bases and J by 3 bases, with 14 bases left in between. Germline CDR1 reads MDHEN; CDR2 reads SYDVKM. The DNA for the CDR3 is TGTGCCAGCAGCACCGAGGGAGGGCACTATGGCTACACCTTC. It specifies CASSTEGGHYGYTF.

The chain recombines TRBV20-1 with TRBJ1-2; D unresolved. The CDR3 runs 12 residues. V was shortened by 6 bases and J by 8 bases, with 16 bases between the two germline ends. From germline, CDR1 is DFQATT and CDR2 SNEGSKA (reference sequence). CDR3 in amino acids: CSALVPLYGYTF. In DNA form, the CDR3 reads TGCAGTGCCCTGGTCCCCCTATACGGCTACACCTTC.

J is TRBJ2-1 and V is TRBV11-2; possibly TRBD2 for D (6 bases). V lost 4 bases and J lost 5, with 18 bases in between. This CDR3 is 16 amino acids long. From germline, CDR1 is SGHAT and CDR2 FQNNGV. The CDR3 is CASSSRGGGRNNEQFF. DNA of the CDR3: TGTGCCAGCAGCTCCCGGGGCGGAGGGAGGAACAATGAGCAGTTCTTC.